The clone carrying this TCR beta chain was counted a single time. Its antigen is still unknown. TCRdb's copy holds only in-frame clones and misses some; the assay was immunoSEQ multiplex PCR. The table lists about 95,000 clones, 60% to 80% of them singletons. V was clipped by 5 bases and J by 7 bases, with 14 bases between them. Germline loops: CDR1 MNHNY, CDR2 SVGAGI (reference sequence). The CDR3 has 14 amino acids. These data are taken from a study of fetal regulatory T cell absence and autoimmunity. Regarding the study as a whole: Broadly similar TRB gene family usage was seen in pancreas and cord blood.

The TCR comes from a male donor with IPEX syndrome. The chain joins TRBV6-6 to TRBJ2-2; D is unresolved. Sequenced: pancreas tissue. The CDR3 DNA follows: TGTGCCAGCAGTCCAAGAACGGACGTCGGGGAGCTGTTTTTT. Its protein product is CASSPRTDVGELFF.